This is a list of T cell receptor delta chains from one sample in a study of Vδ1+ human thymocytes. TCRdb reapplied CATT to the multiplex PCR reads. The sample yields over 45,000 delta-chain clones, about 15% seen once. Sequencing was performed on Vdelta1+ gamma-delta thymocytes from the thymus. The receptors shown here come from a girl under three years old who had congenital heart surgery. Both conserved end residues are part of each CDR3. The order of the fields is clone size, J gene, D gene, V gene, CDR3 protein, CDR3 DNA. The D gene is left open where the match is weak. Size tells how often a clone was seen (once, few, many) or the class of an expanded clone, and some rows leave it out.

clone_size: few
j_call: TRDJ1
d_call: NA
v_call: TRDV1
cdr3_aa: CALGPRVGDGDLTFDKLIF
cdr3_nt: TGTGCTCTTGGGCCCCGAGTAGGGGACGGTGACTTAACTTTCGATAAACTCATCTTT

clone_size: few
j_call: TRDJ1
d_call: TRDD3
v_call: TRDV2
cdr3_aa: CACDTSWGYKLIF
cdr3_nt: TGTGCCTGTGACACTAGCTGGGGGTATAAACTCATCTTT

clone_size: few
j_call: TRDJ1
d_call: TRDD3
v_call: TRDV1
cdr3_aa: CALGSTLNRAPTGGPPTSTDKLIF
cdr3_nt: TGTGCTCTTGGGTCGACGCTCAATCGGGCTCCTACTGGGGGACCTCCTACCTCTACCGATAAACTCATCTTT

clone_size: few
j_call: TRDJ2
d_call: TRDD2
v_call: TRDV1
cdr3_aa: CALGELVPTSHPFF
cdr3_nt: TGTGCTCTTGGGGAACTAGTTCCTACGAGCCACCCGTTCTTT

clone_size: NA
j_call: TRDJ1
d_call: TRDD3
v_call: TRDV1
cdr3_aa: CALGGQQRWGIYTDKLIF
cdr3_nt: TGTGCTCTTGGGGGTCAACAACGGTGGGGGATTTACACCGATAAACTCATCTTT

clone_size: few
j_call: TRDJ1
d_call: TRDD3
v_call: TRDV1
cdr3_aa: CALGPTPLGVTDKLIF
cdr3_nt: TGTGCTCTTGGGCCCACCCCCCTGGGGGTTACCGATAAACTCATCTTT

clone_size: few
j_call: TRDJ1
d_call: NA
v_call: TRDV1
cdr3_aa: CALGELGDPRDTDKLIF
cdr3_nt: TGTGCTCTTGGGGAACTAGGGGATCCCAGGGACACCGATAAACTCATCTTT

clone_size: few
j_call: TRDJ1
d_call: TRDD3
v_call: TRDV2
cdr3_aa: CACDTSGPAILLGDRAEDKLIF
cdr3_nt: TGTGCCTGTGACACCTCGGGACCGGCTATTTTACTGGGGGATAGGGCGGAGGATAAACTCATCTTT

clone_size: few
j_call: TRDJ1
d_call: TRDD3
v_call: TRDV1
cdr3_aa: CALGELRPLGTGGYFLGYTDKLIF
cdr3_nt: TGTGCTCTTGGGGAACTGCGCCCATTAGGTACTGGGGGATACTTTCTGGGGTACACCGATAAACTCATCTTT

clone_size: NA
j_call: TRDJ1
d_call: NA
v_call: TRDV2
cdr3_aa: CACDTLPRSLRGMADKLIF
cdr3_nt: TGTGCCTGTGACACCCTTCCTAGGAGCTTAAGGGGGATGGCCGATAAACTCATCTTT

clone_size: few
j_call: TRDJ1
d_call: TRDD2
v_call: TRDV1
cdr3_aa: CALGERLPTYHNVDPRPKLIF
cdr3_nt: TGTGCTCTTGGGGAACGCCTTCCTACTTACCATAACGTGGATCCCCGACCTAAACTCATCTTT